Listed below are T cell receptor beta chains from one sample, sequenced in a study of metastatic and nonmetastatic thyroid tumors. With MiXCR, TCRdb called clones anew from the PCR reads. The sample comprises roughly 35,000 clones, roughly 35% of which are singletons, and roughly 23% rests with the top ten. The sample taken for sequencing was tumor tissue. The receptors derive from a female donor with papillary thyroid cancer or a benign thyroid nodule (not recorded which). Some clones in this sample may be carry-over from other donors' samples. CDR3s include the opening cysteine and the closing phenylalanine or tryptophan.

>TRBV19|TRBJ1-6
CASSILRTASSYNSPLHF
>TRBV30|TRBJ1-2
CAWSAHPTTERYGYTF
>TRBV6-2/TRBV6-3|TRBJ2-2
CASTRQQDPRTGELFF
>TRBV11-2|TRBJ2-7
CASSLVASGYEQYF
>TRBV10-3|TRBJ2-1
CAITPGEAASYNEQFF
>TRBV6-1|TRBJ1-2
CATAGGGGVYTF
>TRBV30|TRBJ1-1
CAWIKQGPWTEAFF
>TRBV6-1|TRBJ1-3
CASSQGGQGIGTIYF
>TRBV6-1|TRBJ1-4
CASSEAREGLFF
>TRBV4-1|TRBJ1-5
CASSQESDSNQPQHF
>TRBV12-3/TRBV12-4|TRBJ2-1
CASSPTGGLNEQFF
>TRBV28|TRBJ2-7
CASKVTISLNEQYF
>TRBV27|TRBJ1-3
CASSFVVGGTIYF
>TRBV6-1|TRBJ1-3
CASTGTAAGNTIYF